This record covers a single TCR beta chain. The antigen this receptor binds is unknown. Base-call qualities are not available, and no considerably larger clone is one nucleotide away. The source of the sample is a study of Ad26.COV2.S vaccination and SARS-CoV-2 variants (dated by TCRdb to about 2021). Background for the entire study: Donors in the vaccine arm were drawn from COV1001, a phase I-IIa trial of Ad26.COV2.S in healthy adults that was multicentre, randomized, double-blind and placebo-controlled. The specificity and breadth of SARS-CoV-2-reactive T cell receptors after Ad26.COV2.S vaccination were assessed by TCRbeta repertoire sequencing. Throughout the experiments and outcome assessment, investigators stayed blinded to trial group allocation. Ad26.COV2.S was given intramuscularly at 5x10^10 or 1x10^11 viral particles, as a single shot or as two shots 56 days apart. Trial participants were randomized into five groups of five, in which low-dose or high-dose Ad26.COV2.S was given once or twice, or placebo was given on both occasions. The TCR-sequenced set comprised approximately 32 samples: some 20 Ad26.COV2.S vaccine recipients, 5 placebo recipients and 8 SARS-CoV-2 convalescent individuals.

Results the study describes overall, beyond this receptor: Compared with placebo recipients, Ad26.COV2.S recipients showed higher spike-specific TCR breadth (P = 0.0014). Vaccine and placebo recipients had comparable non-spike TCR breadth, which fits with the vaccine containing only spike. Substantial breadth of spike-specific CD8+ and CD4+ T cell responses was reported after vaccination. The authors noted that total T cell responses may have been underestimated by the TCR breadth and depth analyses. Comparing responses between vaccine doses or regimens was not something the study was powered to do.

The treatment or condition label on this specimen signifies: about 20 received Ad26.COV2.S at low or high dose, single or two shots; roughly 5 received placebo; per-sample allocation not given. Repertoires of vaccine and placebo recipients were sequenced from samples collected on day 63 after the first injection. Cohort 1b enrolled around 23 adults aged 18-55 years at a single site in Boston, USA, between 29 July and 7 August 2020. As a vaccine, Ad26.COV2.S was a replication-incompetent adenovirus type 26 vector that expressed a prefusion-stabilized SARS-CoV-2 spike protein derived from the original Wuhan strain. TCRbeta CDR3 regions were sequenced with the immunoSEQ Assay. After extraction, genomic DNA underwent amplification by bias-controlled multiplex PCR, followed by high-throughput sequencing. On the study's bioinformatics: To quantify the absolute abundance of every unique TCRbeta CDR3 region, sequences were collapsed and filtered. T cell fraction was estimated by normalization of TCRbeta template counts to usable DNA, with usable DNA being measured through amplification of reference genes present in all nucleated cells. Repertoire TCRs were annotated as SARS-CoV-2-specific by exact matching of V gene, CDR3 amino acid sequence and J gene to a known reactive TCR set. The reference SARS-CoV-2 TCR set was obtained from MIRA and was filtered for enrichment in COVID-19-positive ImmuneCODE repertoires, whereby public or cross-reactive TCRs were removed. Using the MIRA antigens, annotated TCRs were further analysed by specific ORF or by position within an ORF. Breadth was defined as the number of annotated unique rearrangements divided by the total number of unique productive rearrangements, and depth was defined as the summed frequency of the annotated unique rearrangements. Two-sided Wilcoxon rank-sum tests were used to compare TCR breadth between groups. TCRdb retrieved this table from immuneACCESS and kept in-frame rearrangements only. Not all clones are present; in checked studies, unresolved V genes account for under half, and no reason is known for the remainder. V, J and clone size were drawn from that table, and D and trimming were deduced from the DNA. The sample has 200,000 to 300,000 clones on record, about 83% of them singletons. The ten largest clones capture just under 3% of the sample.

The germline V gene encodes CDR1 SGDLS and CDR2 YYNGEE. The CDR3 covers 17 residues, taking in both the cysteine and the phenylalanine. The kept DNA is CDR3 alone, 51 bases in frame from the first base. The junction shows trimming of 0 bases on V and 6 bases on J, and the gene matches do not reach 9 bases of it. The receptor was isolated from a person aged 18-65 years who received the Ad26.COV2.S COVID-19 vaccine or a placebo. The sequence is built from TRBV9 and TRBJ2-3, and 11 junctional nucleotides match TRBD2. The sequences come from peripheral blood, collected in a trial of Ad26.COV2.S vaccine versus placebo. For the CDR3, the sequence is CASSVGSLAGAGDTQYF. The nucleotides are TGTGCCAGCAGCGTAGGATCACTAGCGGGAGCAGGGGATACGCAGTATTTT.